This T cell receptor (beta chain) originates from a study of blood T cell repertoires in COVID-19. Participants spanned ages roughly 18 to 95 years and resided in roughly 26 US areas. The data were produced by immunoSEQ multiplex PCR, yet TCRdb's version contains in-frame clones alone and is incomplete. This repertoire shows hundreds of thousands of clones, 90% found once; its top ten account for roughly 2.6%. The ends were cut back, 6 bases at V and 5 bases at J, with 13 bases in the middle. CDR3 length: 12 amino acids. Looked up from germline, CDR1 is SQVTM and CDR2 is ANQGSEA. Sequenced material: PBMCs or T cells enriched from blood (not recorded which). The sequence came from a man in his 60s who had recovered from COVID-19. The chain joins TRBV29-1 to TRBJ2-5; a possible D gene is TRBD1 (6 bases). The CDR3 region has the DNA TGCAGCGTAAAGGGGGACGGCGAGACCCAGTACTTC. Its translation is CSVKGDGETQYF.